Sequencing of this T cell receptor (beta chain) was carried out in a study of T cell repertoires in cytomegalovirus infection. Study summary: Carrying CMV and the relevant HLA type showed in public TCR beta signatures.

Each CDR3 protein is one row after TCRdb ran MiXCR on the reads. The repertoire includes approximately 6,100 distinct CDR3 sequences, approximately 58% of them detected once, and around 89% sits in the top ten. Remarks on this clonotype: Its antigen is as yet unknown. Mismatch with germline at one junction end may stem from a read error.

General study results and limits: Pooled public TCR beta family frequency picked out CMV carriers with the relevant HLA. Clonotypes of TCR beta that were HLA-C-restricted and CMV-specific dominated the ex vivo response.

There are 16 residues in the CDR3. Germline CDR1 SGHVS, CDR2 FNYEAQ. Material for sequencing was PBMCs, sequenced either directly or after in vitro stimulation (not recorded which). The chain carries TRBV7-6 and TRBJ2-5; 11 bases match TRBD2. This TCR came from a human donor in good health (CMV status not recorded). Some clones in this sample may be carry-over from other donors' samples. The CDR3 protein is CASSSGELAGEETQYF. CDR3 nucleotides: TGTGCTAGCAGCAGCGGAGAACTAGCGGGAGAAGAGACCCAGTACTTC.